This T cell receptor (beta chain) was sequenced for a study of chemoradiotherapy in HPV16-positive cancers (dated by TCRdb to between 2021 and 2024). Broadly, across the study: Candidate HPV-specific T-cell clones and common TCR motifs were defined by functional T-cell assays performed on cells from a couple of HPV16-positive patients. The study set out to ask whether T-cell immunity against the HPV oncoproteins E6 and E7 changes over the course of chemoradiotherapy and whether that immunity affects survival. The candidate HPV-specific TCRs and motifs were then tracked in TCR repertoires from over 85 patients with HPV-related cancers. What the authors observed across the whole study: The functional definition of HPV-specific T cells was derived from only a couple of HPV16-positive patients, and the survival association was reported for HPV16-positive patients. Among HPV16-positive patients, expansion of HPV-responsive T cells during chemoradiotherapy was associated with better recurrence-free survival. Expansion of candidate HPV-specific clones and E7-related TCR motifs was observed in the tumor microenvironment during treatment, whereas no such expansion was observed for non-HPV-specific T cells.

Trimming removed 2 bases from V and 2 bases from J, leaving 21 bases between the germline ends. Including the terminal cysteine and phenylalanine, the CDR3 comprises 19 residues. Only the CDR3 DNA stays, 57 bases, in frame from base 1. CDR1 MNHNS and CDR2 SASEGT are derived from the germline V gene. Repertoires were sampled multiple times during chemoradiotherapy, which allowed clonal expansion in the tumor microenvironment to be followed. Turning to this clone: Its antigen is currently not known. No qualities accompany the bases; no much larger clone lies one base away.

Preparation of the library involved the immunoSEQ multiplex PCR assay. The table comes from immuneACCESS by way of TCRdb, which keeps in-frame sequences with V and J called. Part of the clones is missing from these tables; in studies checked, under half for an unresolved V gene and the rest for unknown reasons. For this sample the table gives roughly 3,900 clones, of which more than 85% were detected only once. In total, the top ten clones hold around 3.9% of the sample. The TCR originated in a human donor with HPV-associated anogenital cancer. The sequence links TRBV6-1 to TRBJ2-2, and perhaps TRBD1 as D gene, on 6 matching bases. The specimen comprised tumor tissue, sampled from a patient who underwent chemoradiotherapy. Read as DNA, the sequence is TGTGCCAGCAGTGAACTTGCAGGGGCCCTACAATCTAACACCGGGGAGCTGTTTTTT. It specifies CASSELAGALQSNTGELFF.